The rows below give T cell receptor beta chains drawn from one sample of a study of blood T cells in healthy people across ages. TCRdb re-called the 5' RACE reads through MiXCR, storing one row per CDR3 protein. The repertoire has 1.8 million or so distinct CDR3 sequences, around 42% of them found once; the top ten carry under 30%. The sequenced material came from blood. Receptors originate from a human donor in good health. Each CDR3 is given with its conserved first and last residue. Fields, in order: CDR3 length, J gene, V gene, clone size, CDR3 protein. Size values are once, few and many counts, or a class for expanded clones, and some rows have none.

>15|TRBJ1-1|TRBV4-3|NA
CASSQDNGGNTEAFF
>16|TRBJ1-2|TRBV5-4|few
CASSGVKGGRANGYTF
>13|TRBJ2-3|TRBV7-8|many
CASSLPGADTQYF
>14|TRBJ2-7|TRBV7-2|many
CASSPRTVSYEQYF
>14|TRBJ2-7|TRBV7-9|few
CASSSGETRYEQYF
>13|TRBJ2-7|TRBV5-5|NA
CVSSLGRIYEQYF
>17|TRBJ2-1|TRBV7-9|NA
CASSPAPRAGRGDEQFF
>13|TRBJ2-4|TRBV5-1|few
CASSPLPKNIQYF
>12|TRBJ2-3|TRBV29-1|few
CSTRVSTDTQYF
>16|TRBJ1-2|TRBV4-1|NA
CASSRNAQDFSRGYTF
>16|TRBJ1-2|TRBV4-3|once
CASSQGTGTSNYGYTF
>15|TRBJ2-5|TRBV5-6|NA
CASSLELGGRETQYF
>14|TRBJ2-7|TRBV28|NA
CASSLMGESYEQYF
>21|TRBJ2-3|TRBV6-2/TRBV6-3|few
CASSYPDDPTGMPAYTDTQYF
>14|TRBJ1-2|TRBV9|NA
CASTLLDRNYGYTF